The T cell receptor beta chain under discussion was sequenced for a study of blood T cells in healthy people across ages. This clonotype has a handful of counts. This clone may be a read error of a much larger clone one base away. A second PCR of about 6 to 12 cycles used a sample-barcoded 5' primer and a J-beta primer mix. Template switching added a 12-random-nucleotide identifier to every cDNA molecule. Every sample gave at least 3 million paired-end reads containing CDR3. TCRdb recomputed calls from the 5' RACE reads with MiXCR, one row per CDR3 protein. This table has around 870,000 distinct CDR3 sequences, more than 25% appearing once. V was pared by 1 base and J by 5 bases, with 10 bases of the junction left unmatched. CDR1 is LGHNA and CDR2 is YSLEER in the germline V gene. CDR3 length: 16 amino acids. The study drew donors from healthy Caucasian individuals in Russia aged roughly 6 to 100. No fewer than 7 million PBMCs went into each sample.

Material: blood. The chain carries TRBV4-3 and TRBJ1-2; 7 nucleotides match TRBD1. This receptor was obtained from a woman of 80 years or more in good health. This CDR3 is CASSQVTGRIGYGYTF. CDR3 in DNA: TGCGCCAGCAGCCAAGTGACAGGGAGGATAGGGTATGGCTACACCTTC.